The clone carrying this T cell receptor beta chain was seen a few times. These data belong to a study of control samples from healthy donors and cancer patients. V dropped 7 bases and J dropped 4 bases, with 14 bases sitting between them. The CDR3 spans 14 residues. CDR1 is SGHTA and CDR2 is FQGNSA in the germline V gene. The assay was immunoSEQ multiplex PCR, and TCRdb's table has in-frame clones only and misses some. The data hold about 120,000 clones, with about nine tenths observed a single time. This clonotype was obtained from a woman between 18 and 30 years old in good health. This chain links TRBV7-2 with TRBJ2-4, with D possibly TRBD1 on 7 matching bases. Input material: blood. The CDR3 DNA is TGTGCCAGCAACCAGGGGGGCTCGAAAAACATTCAGTACTTC. Its protein is CASNQGGSKNIQYF. The complete variable domain, with remaining parts taken from reference TRBV7-2 and TRBJ2-4, reads GAGVSQSPSNKVTEKGKDVELRCDPISGHTALYWYRQSLGQGLEFLIYFQGNSAPDKSGLPSDRFSAERTGGSVSTLTIQRTQQEDSAVYLCASNQGGSKNIQYFGAGTRLSVL.